This paragraph reports one TCR beta chain. The J segment lost 4 bases and the V segment lost 5 bases, leaving 5 bases of the junction unmatched. Per the germline V gene, CDR1 is MNHEY and CDR2 is SVGEGT. The CDR3 totals 16 residues. TCRdb re-called the 5' RACE reads through MiXCR, storing one row per CDR3 protein. The sample includes approximately 480,000 distinct CDR3 sequences, over 15% of them seen just once. This record belongs to a study of T-cell memory formation after mild COVID-19. Study-wide context: Among the donors, TCR clusters were largely specific to each donor.

The sequencing sample was made of PBMCs or a T cell subset sorted from them (not recorded which). This TCR was sampled from an adult woman who had mild COVID-19 (a few samples of this study predate the infection). Cell type and time point are not known. The chain couples TRBV6-2 or TRBV6-3 to TRBJ2-1; 13 nucleotides align to TRBD2. The chain's CDR3 is CASSRTSGRSYNEQFF. CDR3 DNA: TGTGCCAGCAGTCGGACTAGCGGGAGATCTTACAATGAGCAGTTCTTC.